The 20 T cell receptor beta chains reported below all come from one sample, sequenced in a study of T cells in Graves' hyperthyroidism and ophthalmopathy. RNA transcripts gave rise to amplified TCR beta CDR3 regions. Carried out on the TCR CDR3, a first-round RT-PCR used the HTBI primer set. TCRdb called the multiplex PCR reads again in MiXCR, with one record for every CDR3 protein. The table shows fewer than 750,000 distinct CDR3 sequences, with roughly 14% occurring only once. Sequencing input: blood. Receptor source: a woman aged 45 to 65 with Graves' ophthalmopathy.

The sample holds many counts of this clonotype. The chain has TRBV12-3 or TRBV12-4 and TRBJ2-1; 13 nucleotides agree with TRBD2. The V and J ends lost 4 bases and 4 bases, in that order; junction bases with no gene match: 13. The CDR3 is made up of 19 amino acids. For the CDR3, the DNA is TGTGCCAGCAGTTCGAGTGGGGGAACTAGCGGGAGGGATTACAATGAGCAGTTCTTC. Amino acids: CASSSSGGTSGRDYNEQFF.

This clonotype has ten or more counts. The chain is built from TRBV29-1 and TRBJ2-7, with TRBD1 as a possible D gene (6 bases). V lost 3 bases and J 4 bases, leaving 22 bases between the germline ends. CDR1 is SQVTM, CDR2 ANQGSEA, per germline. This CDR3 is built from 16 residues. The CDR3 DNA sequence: TGCAGCGTTGATGGAAAAAGCGCCAGGGGACGGTACGAGCAGTACTTC. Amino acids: CSVDGKSARGRYEQYF.

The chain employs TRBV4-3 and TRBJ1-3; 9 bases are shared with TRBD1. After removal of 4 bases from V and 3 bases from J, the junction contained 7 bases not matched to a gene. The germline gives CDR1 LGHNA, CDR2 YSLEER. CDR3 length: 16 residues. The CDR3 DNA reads TGCGCCAGCAGCCCCGAGGACAGGGGTTTTGGAAACACCATATATTTT. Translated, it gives CASSPEDRGFGNTIYF.

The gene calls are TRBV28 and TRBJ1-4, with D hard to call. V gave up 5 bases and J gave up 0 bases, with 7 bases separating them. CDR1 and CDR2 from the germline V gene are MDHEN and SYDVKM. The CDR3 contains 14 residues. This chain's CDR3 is CASSHRATNEKLFF. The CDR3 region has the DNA TGTGCCAGCAGTCACCGCGCAACTAATGAAAAACTGTTTTTT. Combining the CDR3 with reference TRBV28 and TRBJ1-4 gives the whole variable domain DVKVTQSSRYLVKRTGEKVFLECVQDMDHENMFWYRQDPGLGLRLIYFSYDVKMKEKGDIPEGYSVSREKKERFSLILESASTNQTSMYLCASSHRATNEKLFFGSGTQLSVL.

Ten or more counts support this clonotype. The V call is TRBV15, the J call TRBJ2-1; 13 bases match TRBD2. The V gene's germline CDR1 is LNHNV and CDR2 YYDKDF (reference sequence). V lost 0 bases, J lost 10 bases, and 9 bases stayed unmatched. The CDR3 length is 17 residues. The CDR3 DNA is TGTGCCACCAGCAGAGAGTCCGGACTAGCGGGAGTGTACGAGCAGTTCTTC. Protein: CATSRESGLAGVYEQFF.

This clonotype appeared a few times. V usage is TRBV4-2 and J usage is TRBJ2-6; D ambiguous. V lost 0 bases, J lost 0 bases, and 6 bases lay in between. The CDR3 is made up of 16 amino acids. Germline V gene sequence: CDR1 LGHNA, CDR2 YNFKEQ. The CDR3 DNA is TGTGCCAGCAGCCAAGAGACCCTCTCTGGGGCCAACGTCCTGACTTTC. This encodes CASSQETLSGANVLTF.

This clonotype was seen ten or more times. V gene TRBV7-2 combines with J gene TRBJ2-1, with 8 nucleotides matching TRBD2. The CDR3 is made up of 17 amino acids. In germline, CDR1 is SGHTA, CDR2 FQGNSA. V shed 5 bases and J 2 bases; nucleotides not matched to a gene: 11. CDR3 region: CASSARGTRNAYNEQFF. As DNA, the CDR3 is TGTGCCAGCAGCGCGCGCGGGACTAGGAACGCCTACAATGAGCAGTTCTTC.

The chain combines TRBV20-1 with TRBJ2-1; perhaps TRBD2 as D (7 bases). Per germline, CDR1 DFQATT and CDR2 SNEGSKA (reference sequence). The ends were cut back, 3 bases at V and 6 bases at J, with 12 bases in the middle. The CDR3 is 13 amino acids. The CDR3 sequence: CSARTSRGNEQFF. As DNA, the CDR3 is TGCAGTGCTAGGACTAGCAGGGGCAATGAGCAGTTCTTC.

The CDR3 protein is CASSPSGLALADTQYF. CDR3 DNA sequence: TGTGCCAGCAGCCCATCGGGACTAGCTTTGGCAGATACGCAGTATTTT. The chain has TRBV7-2 and TRBJ2-3, with 9 bases lining up with TRBD2. In germline, CDR1 is SGHTA, CDR2 FQGNSA. V lost 5 bases, J lost 4 bases, and 10 bases stayed unmatched. This CDR3 is built from 16 residues.

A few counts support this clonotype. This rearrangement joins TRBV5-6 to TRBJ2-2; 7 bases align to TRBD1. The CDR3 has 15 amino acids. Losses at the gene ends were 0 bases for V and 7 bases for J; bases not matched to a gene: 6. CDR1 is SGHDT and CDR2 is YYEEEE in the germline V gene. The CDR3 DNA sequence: TGTGCCAGCAGCTTGGGTAGGGGGCTAATCGGGGAGCTGTTTTTT. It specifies CASSLGRGLIGELFF.

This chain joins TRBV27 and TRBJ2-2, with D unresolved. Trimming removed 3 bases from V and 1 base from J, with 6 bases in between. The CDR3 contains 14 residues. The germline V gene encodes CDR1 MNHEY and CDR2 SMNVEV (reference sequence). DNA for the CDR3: TGTGCCAGCAGTTTTTACGGGAACACCGGGGAGCTGTTTTTT. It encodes CASSFYGNTGELFF.

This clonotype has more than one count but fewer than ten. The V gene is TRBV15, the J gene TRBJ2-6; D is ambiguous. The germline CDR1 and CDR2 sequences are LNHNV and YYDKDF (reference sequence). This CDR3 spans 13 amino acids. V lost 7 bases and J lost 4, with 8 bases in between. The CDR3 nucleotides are TGTGCCACCAACGAGGTGGGGGCCAACGTCCTGACTTTC. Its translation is CATNEVGANVLTF.

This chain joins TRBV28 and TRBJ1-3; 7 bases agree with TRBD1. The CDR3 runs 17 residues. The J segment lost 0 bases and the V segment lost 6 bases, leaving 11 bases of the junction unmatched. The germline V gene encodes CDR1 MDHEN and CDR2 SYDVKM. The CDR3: CASRRGTAKNSGNTIYF. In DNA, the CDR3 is TGTGCCAGCAGGAGGGGGACAGCAAAAAACTCTGGAAACACCATATATTTT.

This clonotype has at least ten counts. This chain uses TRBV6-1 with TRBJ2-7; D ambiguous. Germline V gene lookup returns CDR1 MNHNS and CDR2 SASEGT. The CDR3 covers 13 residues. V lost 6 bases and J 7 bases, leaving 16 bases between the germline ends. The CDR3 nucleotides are TGTGCCAGCAGGATCCATGAGTTAGGTGAGCAGTACTTC. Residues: CASRIHELGEQYF.

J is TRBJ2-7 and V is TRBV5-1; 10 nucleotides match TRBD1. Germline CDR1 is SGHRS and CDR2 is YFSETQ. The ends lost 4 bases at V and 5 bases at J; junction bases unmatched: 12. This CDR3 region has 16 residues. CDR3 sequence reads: CASSHNHGGTGDEQYF. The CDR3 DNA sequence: TGCGCCAGCAGCCACAACCACGGAGGGACAGGGGACGAGCAGTACTTC. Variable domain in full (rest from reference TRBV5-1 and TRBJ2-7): KAGVTQTPRYLIKTRGQQVTLSCSPISGHRSVSWYQQTPGQGLQFLFEYFSETQRNKGNFPGRFSGRQFSNSRSEMNVSTLELGDSALYLCASSHNHGGTGDEQYFGPGTRLTVT.

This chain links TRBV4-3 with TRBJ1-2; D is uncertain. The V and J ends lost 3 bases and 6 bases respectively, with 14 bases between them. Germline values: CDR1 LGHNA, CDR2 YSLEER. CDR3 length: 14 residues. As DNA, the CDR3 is TGCGCCAGCAGCCACCGGACTGGGGTCGATGGCTACACCTTC. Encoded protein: CASSHRTGVDGYTF.

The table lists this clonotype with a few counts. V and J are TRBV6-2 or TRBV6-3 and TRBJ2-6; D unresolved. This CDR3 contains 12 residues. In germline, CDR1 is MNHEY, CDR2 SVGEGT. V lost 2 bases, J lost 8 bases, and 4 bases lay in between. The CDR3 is CASSYGTNVLTF. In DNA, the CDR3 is TGTGCCAGCAGTTACGGAACCAACGTCCTGACTTTC.

For the CDR3, the DNA is TGTGCCAGCTCACCAGGGGACAGGGGTGCCCGTCCCCTGGCCAAAAACATTCAGTACTTC. Protein: CASSPGDRGARPLAKNIQYF. The chain is built from TRBV18 and TRBJ2-4; 10 bases match TRBD1. Germline-derived CDR1 and CDR2 are KGHSH and LQKENI. This CDR3 spans 20 amino acids. The V gene end was trimmed by 2 bases and the J gene end by 1 base; junction bases not matched to a gene: 14.

The CDR3 spells CSARGIRENQPQHF. The DNA for the CDR3 is TGCAGTGCTAGAGGTATACGGGAAAATCAGCCCCAGCATTTT. The chain is built from TRBV20-1 and TRBJ1-5, with D unclear. The V end was cut by 1 base, the J end by 4 bases, with 11 bases between. Germline values: CDR1 DFQATT, CDR2 SNEGSKA (reference sequence). This CDR3 has 14 amino acids.

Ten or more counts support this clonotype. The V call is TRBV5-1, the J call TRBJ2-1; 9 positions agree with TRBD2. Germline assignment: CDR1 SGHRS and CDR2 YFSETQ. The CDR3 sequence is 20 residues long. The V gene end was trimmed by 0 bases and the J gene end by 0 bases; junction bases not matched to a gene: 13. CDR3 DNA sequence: TGCGCCAGCAGCTTGGTGTCCGGGACTAGCACAACGAGCTCCTACAATGAGCAGTTCTTC. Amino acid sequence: CASSLVSGTSTTSSYNEQFF. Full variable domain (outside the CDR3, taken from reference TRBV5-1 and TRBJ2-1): KAGVTQTPRYLIKTRGQQVTLSCSPISGHRSVSWYQQTPGQGLQFLFEYFSETQRNKGNFPGRFSGRQFSNSRSEMNVSTLELGDSALYLCASSLVSGTSTTSSYNEQFFGPGTRLTVL.